A few counts support the clone carrying this TCR beta chain. Its antigen is as yet unknown. The CDR3 length is 15 residues. Between the trimmed V and J ends, which lost 3 bases and 5 bases, there was a span of 11 bases. Per the germline V gene, CDR1 is MGHDK and CDR2 is SYGVNS. The record originates from a study of post-analysis software for immune sequencing data. General study findings and limits: About five TRBV segments appeared more often in patients than in controls, and TRBV5-6, TRBV5-1 and TRBV20-1 were among these.

Included in the TCR beta cDNA libraries were unique molecular identifiers. Each CDR3 protein gets one entry after TCRdb re-called the PCR reads with MiXCR. The table includes fewer than 550,000 distinct CDR3 sequences, around a third detected once. The source material was blood. The receptor comes from a girl aged 2-17 years with multiple sclerosis. J is TRBJ1-6 and V is TRBV25-1; perhaps TRBD1 as D (5 bases). The CDR3 DNA is TGTGCCAGCAGTGAGGAACAGGCAGATAATTCACCCCTCCACTTT. Translating gives CASSEEQADNSPLHF.